The sequence of this T cell receptor beta chain was determined in a study of T cell changes during pregnancy in multiple sclerosis. V lost 3 bases and J lost 1, with 11 bases in between. This CDR3 has 15 residues. The germline V gene has CDR1 MDHEN and CDR2 SYDVKM. Profiled with immunoSEQ multiplex PCR; TCRdb holds only in-frame clones, not every one. The sample contains about 47,000 clones, roughly 89% of which appear only once. The V gene is TRBV28, the J gene TRBJ2-3; TRBD2 might be the D (6 bases). The sample consisted of peripheral blood, taken in the first trimester of pregnancy. The TCR was taken from a female donor with multiple sclerosis, enrolled in a pregnancy study. The CDR3 loop is CASSFLTGGTDTQYF. CDR3 bases: TGTGCCAGCAGTTTTCTAACGGGGGGCACAGATACGCAGTATTTT.